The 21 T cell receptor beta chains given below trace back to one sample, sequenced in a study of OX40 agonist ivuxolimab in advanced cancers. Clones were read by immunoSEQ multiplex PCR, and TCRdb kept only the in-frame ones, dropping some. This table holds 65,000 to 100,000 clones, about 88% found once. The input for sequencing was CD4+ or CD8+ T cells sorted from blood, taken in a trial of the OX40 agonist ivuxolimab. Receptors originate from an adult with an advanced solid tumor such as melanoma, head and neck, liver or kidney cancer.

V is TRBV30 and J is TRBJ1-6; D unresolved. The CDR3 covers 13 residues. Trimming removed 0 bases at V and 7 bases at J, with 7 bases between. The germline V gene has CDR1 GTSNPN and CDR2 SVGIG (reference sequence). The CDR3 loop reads CAWSVRENSPLHF. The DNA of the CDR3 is TGTGCCTGGAGTGTACGGGAAAATTCACCCCTCCACTTT.

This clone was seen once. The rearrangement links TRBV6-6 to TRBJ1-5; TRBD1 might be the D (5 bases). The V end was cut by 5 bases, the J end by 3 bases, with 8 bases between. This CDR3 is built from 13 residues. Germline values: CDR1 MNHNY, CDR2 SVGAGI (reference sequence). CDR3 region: CASSEGSNQPQHF. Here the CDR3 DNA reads TGTGCCAGCAGTGAGGGGTCCAATCAGCCCCAGCATTTT.

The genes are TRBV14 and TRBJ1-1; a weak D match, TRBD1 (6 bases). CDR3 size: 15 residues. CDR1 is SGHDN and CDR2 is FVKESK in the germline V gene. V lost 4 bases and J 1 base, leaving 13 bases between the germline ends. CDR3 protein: CASSPQIRGNTEAFF. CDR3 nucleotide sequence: TGTGCCAGCAGCCCACAGATCAGGGGGAACACTGAAGCTTTCTTT.

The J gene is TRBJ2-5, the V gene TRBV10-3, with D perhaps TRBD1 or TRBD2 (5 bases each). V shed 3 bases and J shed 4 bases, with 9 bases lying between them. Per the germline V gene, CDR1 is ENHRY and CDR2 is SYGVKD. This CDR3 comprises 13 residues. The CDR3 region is CAISDSGTETQYF. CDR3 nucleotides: TGTGCCATCAGTGATTCAGGGACAGAGACCCAGTACTTC.

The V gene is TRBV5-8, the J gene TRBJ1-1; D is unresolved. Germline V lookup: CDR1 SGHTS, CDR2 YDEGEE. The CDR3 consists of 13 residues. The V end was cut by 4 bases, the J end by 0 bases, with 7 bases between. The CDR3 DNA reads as TGTGCCAGCAGCCGAGTAATGAACACTGAAGCTTTCTTT. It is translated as CASSRVMNTEAFF.

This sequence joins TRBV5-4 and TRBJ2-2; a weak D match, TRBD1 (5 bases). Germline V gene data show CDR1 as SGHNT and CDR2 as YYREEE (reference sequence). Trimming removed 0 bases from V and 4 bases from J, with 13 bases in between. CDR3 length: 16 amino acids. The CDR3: CASSLGATALTGELFF. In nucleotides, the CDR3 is TGTGCCAGCAGCTTGGGAGCGACAGCCCTCACCGGGGAGCTGTTTTTT.

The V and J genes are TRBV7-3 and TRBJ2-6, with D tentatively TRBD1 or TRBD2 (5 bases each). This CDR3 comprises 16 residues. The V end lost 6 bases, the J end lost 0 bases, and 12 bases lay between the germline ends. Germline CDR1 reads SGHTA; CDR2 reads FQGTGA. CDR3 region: CASSRSGGSGANVLTF. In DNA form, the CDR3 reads TGTGCCAGCAGTAGGAGTGGGGGCTCTGGGGCCAACGTCCTGACTTTC.

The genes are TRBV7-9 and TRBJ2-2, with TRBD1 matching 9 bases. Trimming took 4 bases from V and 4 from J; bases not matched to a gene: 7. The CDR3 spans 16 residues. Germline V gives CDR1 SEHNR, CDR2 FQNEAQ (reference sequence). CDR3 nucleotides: TGTGCCAGCAGCTCTTGGACAGGGGTCAGCACCGGGGAGCTGTTTTTT. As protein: CASSSWTGVSTGELFF.

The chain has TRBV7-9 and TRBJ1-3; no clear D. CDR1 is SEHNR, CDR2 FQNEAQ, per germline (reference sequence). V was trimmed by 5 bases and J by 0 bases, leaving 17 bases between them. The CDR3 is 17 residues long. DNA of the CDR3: TGTGCCAGCAGCCGACGAAACCCTGGGAGCTCTGGAAACACCATATATTTT. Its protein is CASSRRNPGSSGNTIYF.

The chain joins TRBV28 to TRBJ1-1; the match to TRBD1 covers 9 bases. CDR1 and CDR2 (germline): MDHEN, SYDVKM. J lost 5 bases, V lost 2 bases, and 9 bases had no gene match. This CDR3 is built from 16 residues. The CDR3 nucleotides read TGTGCCAGCAGTTTAGTGGACAGGGGAGGGGAGACTGAAGCTTTCTTT. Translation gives CASSLVDRGGETEAFF.

The DNA for the CDR3 is TGTGCCAGCAGAAACGGGATATCCTATGGCTACACCTTC. This translates into CASRNGISYGYTF. The chain is built from TRBV6-6 and TRBJ1-2, with D uncertain. This CDR3 has 13 amino acids. The ends were cut back, 6 bases at V and 4 bases at J, with 12 bases in the middle. The V gene's germline CDR1 is MNHNY and CDR2 SVGAGI (reference sequence).

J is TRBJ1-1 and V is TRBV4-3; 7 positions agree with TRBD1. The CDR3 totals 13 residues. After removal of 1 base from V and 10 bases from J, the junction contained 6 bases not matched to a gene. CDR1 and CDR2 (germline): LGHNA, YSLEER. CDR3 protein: CASSQGGQYGAFF. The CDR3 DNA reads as TGCGCCAGCAGCCAAGGGGGACAGTATGGAGCTTTCTTT.

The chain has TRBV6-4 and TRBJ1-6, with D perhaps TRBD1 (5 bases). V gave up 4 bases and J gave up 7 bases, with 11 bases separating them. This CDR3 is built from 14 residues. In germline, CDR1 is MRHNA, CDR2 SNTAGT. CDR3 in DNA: TGTGCCAGCAGTGCCGTCCCAGGGAATTCACCCCTCCACTTT. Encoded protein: CASSAVPGNSPLHF.

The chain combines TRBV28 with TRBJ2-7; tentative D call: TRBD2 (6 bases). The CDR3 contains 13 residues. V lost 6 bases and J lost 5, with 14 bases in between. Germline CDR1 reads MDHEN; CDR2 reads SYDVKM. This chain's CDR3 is CASRSGPGDEQYF. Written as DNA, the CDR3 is TGTGCCAGCAGGTCCGGCCCGGGGGACGAGCAGTACTTC.

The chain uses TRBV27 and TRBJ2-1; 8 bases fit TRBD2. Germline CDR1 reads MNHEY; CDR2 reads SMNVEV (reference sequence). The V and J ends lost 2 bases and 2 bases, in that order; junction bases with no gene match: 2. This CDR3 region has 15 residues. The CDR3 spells CASSLTSGTYNEQFF. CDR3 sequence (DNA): TGTGCCAGCAGTTTAACTAGCGGAACCTACAATGAGCAGTTCTTC.

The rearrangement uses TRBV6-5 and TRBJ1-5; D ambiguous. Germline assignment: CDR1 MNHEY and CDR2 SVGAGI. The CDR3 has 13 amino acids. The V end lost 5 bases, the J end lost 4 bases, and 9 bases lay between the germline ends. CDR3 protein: CASSRQLNQPQHF. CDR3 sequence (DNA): TGTGCCAGCAGTCGTCAGCTGAATCAGCCCCAGCATTTT.

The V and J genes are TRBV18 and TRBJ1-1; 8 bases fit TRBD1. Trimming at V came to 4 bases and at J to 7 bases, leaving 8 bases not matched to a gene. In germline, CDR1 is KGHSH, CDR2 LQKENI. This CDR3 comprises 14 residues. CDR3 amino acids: CASSQIRTGIEAFF. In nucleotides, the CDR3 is TGTGCCAGCTCACAGATACGGACAGGGATTGAAGCTTTCTTT.

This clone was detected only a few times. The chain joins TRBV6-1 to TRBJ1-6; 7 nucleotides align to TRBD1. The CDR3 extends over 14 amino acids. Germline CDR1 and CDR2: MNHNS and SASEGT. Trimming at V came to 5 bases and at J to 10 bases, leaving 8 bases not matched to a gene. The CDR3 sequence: CASSLDRELSPLHF. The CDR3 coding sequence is TGTGCCAGCAGTCTAGACAGGGAGCTGTCACCCCTCCACTTT.

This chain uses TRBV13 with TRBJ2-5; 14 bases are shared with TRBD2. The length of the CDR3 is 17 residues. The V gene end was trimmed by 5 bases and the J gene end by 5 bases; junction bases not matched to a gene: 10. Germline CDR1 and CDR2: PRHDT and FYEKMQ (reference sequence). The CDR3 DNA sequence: TGTGCCAGCAGCCAACGACTAGCGGGGGGGAGACGGGAGACCCAGTACTTC. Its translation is CASSQRLAGGRRETQYF.

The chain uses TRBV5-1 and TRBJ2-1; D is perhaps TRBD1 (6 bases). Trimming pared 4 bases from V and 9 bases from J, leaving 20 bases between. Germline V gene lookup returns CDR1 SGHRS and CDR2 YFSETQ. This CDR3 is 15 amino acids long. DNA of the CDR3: TGCGCCAGCAGCCGGGTAGGGGGTAGAGAGGGTGAGCAGTTCTTC. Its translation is CASSRVGGREGEQFF.

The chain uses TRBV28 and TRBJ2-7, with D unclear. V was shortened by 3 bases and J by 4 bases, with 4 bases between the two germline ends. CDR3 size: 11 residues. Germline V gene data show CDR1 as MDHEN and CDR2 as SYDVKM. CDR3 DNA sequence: TGTGCCAGCAGTTTGGATTACGAGCAGTACTTC. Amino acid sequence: CASSLDYEQYF. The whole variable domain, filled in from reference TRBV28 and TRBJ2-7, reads DVKVTQSSRYLVKRTGEKVFLECVQDMDHENMFWYRQDPGLGLRLIYFSYDVKMKEKGDIPEGYSVSREKKERFSLILESASTNQTSMYLCASSLDYEQYFGPGTRLTVT.